The 12 T cell receptor beta chains reported below all come from one sample, sequenced in a study of blood T cell repertoires in COVID-19 (dated by TCRdb to 2019 to 2021). Library creation used the immunoSEQ multiplex PCR assay. The immuneACCESS repertoire file appears here via TCRdb, limited to in-frame rearrangements. These files lack a portion of the clones; in checked studies, under half of the deficit traces to unresolved V genes, and the cause of the others is not known. The sample has approximately 300,000 clones on record, around four fifths of them singletons. 1.2% of the sample goes to the ten largest clones. Sequencing was performed on peripheral blood. These receptor sequences come from a woman in her forties or fifties with acute or convalescent COVID-19.

The chain joins TRBV7-2 to TRBJ2-7, with 13 bases lining up with TRBD2. This CDR3 has 16 amino acids. The junction had 0 bases not matched to a gene; V was cut back by 1 base and J by 0 bases. The germline gives CDR1 SGHTA, CDR2 FQGNSA. The CDR3 is CASSLGLAGGSYEQYF. The DNA of the CDR3 is TGTGCCAGCAGCTTAGGACTAGCGGGAGGCTCCTACGAGCAGTACTTC.

This clone is a singleton in its sample. The genes are TRBV10-3 and TRBJ2-1; 14 bases line up with TRBD2. Germline V gives CDR1 ENHRY, CDR2 SYGVKD. V lost 6 bases, J lost 8 bases, and 3 bases stayed unmatched. The CDR3 is 14 residues long. In DNA, the CDR3 is TGTGCCATCAGGGGGACTAGCGGGAGTTATGAGCAGTTCTTC. Translating gives CAIRGTSGSYEQFF.

The V and J genes are TRBV12-5 and TRBJ1-1; D is possibly TRBD1 (5 bases). CDR1 and CDR2 (germline): LGHNT, FRNRAP. V lost 3 bases and J lost 1, with 6 bases in between. This CDR3 has 13 residues. This CDR3 reads CASGFDRNTEAFF. The CDR3 DNA is TGTGCTAGTGGTTTCGACAGGAACACTGAAGCTTTCTTT.

The chain couples TRBV18 to TRBJ2-4, with TRBD1 identical over 8 bases. Germline CDR1 KGHSH, CDR2 LQKENI. With V trimmed by 4 bases and J by 2 bases, 7 bases remained unmatched. This CDR3 has 16 residues. CDR3 nucleotide sequence: TGTGCCAGCTCACGGGCAGGGGGCGCGACCAAAAACATTCAGTACTTC. This sequence encodes CASSRAGGATKNIQYF.

V and J are TRBV30 and TRBJ1-6; 7 positions match TRBD1. This CDR3 comprises 15 residues. Germline V gene data show CDR1 as GTSNPN and CDR2 as SVGIG (reference sequence). The junction had 15 bases not matched to a gene; V was cut back by 5 bases and J by 11 bases. This CDR3 reads CAWGFSTGVRTPLHF. In DNA, the CDR3 is TGTGCCTGGGGATTTAGTACAGGGGTAAGGACACCCCTCCACTTT.

The sample holds one count of this clone. The genes are TRBV4-1 and TRBJ1-2; D call uncertain. There are 16 residues in the CDR3. V dropped 0 bases and J dropped 5 bases, with 16 bases sitting between them. Germline CDR1 MGHRA, CDR2 YSYEKL. The CDR3 loop is CASSQDTQAVWYGYTF. The CDR3, as DNA: TGCGCCAGCAGCCAAGATACGCAGGCTGTATGGTATGGCTACACCTTC.

The chain combines TRBV5-4 with TRBJ2-1; 10 bases line up with TRBD2. The germline gives CDR1 SGHNT, CDR2 YYREEE (reference sequence). This CDR3 region has 16 residues. V lost 0 bases, J lost 7 bases, and 7 bases stayed unmatched. The CDR3 loop is CASSLALAGVRNEQFF. DNA for the CDR3: TGTGCCAGCAGCTTGGCCCTAGCGGGAGTTAGAAATGAGCAGTTCTTC.

In this sample, this clone turned up once. This chain connects TRBV27 to TRBJ1-1; D unresolved. V lost 1 base to trimming and J lost 4 bases, with 10 bases between them. The CDR3 runs 14 residues. CDR1 and CDR2 (germline): MNHEY, SMNVEV (reference sequence). The CDR3 is CASSLFGLTTEAFF. CDR3 DNA sequence: TGTGCCAGCAGTTTATTCGGACTGACCACTGAAGCTTTCTTT.

The rearrangement links TRBV19 to TRBJ1-4; TRBD1 agrees at 8 bases. V shed 8 bases, J shed 0 bases, and the junction held 8 bases outside the gene matches. The CDR3 spans 16 residues. Germline V gene lookup returns CDR1 LNHDA and CDR2 SQIVND (reference sequence). CDR3 amino acids: CASAHPRGPTNEKLFF. The CDR3 nucleotides are TGTGCCAGTGCACACCCCAGGGGGCCAACTAATGAAAAACTGTTTTTT.

The rearrangement uses TRBV7-9 and TRBJ2-3; D not certain. The CDR3 runs to 14 residues. Trimming took 1 base from V and 6 from J, leaving 11 bases between them. Per germline, CDR1 SEHNR and CDR2 FQNEAQ (reference sequence). The chain's CDR3 is CASSLVPGWDTQYF. The CDR3 DNA reads as TGTGCCAGCAGCTTAGTCCCGGGTTGGGATACGCAGTATTTT.

In nucleotides, the CDR3 is TGTGCCAGCAGCTTATCGCCGACAGCCACTAACTATGGCTACACCTTC. It specifies CASSLSPTATNYGYTF. The rearrangement links TRBV7-2 to TRBJ1-2; a possible D gene is TRBD1 (5 bases). Germline V gives CDR1 SGHTA, CDR2 FQGNSA. The V end lost 2 bases, the J end lost 0 bases, and 13 bases lay between the germline ends. CDR3 size: 16 residues.

The chain combines TRBV2 with TRBJ1-4; perhaps TRBD1 as D (5 bases). This CDR3 comprises 13 residues. Trimming took 5 bases from V and 8 from J, leaving 12 bases between them. Per germline, CDR1 SNHLY and CDR2 FYNNEI. The CDR3 DNA sequence: TGTGCCAGCAGTTCCGGGGAGGGGGAAAAACTGTTTTTT. This gives the protein CASSSGEGEKLFF.